Included here is one TCR beta chain sequence, with context. There is no known antigen for this receptor. No much larger clonotype is one base removed from it; base qualities were not supplied. The label giving this sample's time point can be read as: baseline before oral tofacitinib. From alopecia areata patients, peripheral blood was collected along with lesional scalp punch biopsies. PBMCs were isolated by density centrifugation and stained for CD3, CD4 and CD8, after which CD4+ and CD8+ T cells were sorted on a FACSAria. This record comes from a study of CD8+ T cells in alopecia areata listed by TCRdb under 2018. The study in broad terms: Treated patients were enrolled in an open-label pilot trial of oral tofacitinib, 5 to 10 mg twice daily, for moderate-to-severe alopecia areata. TCRbeta CDR3 regions were amplified by immunoSEQ multiplex PCR with 35 Vbeta forward and 13 Jbeta reverse primers. Patients received tofacitinib for 6 to 18 months and were then followed off drug for 6 months to check for delayed response and recurrence. Biopsies were taken from tofacitinib-treated patients at baseline and at 4 and 24 weeks of treatment, and a later scalp biopsy was taken in several of the tofacitinib-treated patients. To study T cell clonal expansion in alopecia areata, the researchers applied high-throughput TCRbeta sequencing to both the C3H/HeJ mouse model and human patients. RNA came from the PAXgene miRNA kit for fixed scalp, the miRNeasy kit for PBMCs, and the RNeasy kit for mouse skin. Human TCRbeta sequencing covered scalp tissue and sorted CD4+ and CD8+ peripheral blood T cells from patchy and totalis/universalis alopecia areata patients and healthy controls. Clonality in the scalp was compared among normal scalp (n=4), patchy alopecia areata scalp (n=8), and alopecia totalis/universalis scalp (n=8).

The method was the immunoSEQ multiplex PCR assay. RNA was extracted from all samples and reverse transcribed into cDNA as template for TCR sequencing. First-strand cDNA was synthesized with SuperScript III using a 2:1 mix of oligo-dT and random hexamers. A synthetic immune receptor repertoire was used to gauge amplification bias, and whatever bias remained was removed computationally. On the study's bioinformatics: Raw reads were preprocessed to remove errors, and CDR3 was defined according to IMGT conventions as the region from the conserved cysteine to phenylalanine. Clonality was computed by normalizing Shannon entropy by log2 of the number of productive unique TCRs and subtracting the result from 1. Whether scalp clones were CD4 or CD8 was inferred by matching scalp TCRbeta sequences against CD4 and CD8 repertoires sorted from blood. TCRdb obtained this table from immuneACCESS and retained in-frame rearrangements with V and J assigned. These tables miss some clones; where compared with another copy, unresolved V genes account for less than half of the shortfall, and the remainder is unexplained. V and J calls and clone size come straight from that table; D and trimming were deduced from the DNA. Here the sample has 100,000 to 150,000 clones; approximately 49% occur a single time. The ten most abundant clones make up approximately 19% of the sample.

What the study reported, not specific to this receptor: Shared TCR sequences between patients were less evident than in mice, which may be partly attributable to HLA diversity in the patient population. Resident alphabeta T cells in normal human skin are also sequenced, complicating scalp TCR repertoire analysis, unlike mouse skin dominated by gammadelta T cells. Compared with normal scalp, lesional scalp, particularly in alopecia totalis/universalis, had higher clonality and more expanded CD8+ clones, which suggests antigenic drive.

The germline V and J ends show losses of 1 base and 0 bases respectively, and no gene match explains 5 bases of the junction. The CDR3, cysteine through phenylalanine, is 15 amino acids long. Of all the DNA, just the CDR3 is kept, 45 bases in frame from base 1. Taken from the germline V gene, the CDR1 and CDR2 loops are SQVTM and ANQGSEA. This TCR derives from a human donor with alopecia areata. The material was CD8+ T cells sorted from blood, obtained at week 0. The V and J segments used are TRBV29-1 and TRBJ2-7, and TRBD1 aligns with 8 junction nucleotides. CDR3 loop: CSVEVQGAISYEQYF. The DNA sequence follows: TGCAGCGTTGAAGTCCAGGGGGCTATCTCCTACGAGCAGTACTTC.